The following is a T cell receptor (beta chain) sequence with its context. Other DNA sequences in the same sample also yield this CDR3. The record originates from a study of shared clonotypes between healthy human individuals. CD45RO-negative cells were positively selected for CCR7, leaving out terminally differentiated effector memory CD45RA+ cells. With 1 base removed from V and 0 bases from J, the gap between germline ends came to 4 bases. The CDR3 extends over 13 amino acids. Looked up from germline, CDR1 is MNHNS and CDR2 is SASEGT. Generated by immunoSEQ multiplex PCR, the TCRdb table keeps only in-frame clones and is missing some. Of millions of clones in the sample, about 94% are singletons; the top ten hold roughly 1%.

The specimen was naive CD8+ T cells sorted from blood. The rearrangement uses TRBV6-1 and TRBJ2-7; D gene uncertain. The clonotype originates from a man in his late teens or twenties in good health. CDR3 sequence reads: CASSEVGSYEQYF. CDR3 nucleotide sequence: TGTGCCAGCAGTGAAGTGGGCTCCTACGAGCAGTACTTC.